This TCR beta chain was profiled in a study of cytotoxic CD8 clonotypes in ibrutinib-treated CLL (dated by TCRdb to the early 2020s). About the study as a whole: The cohort included approximately 15 treatment-naive and fewer than 12 relapsed/refractory patients; 17 to 18 were IGHV unmutated. Responses were partial in approximately 24 patients and complete in 2; after median approximately 67 months follow-up, some 15 stayed in remission and roughly twelve progressed. Response samples were obtained after a median of around eleven months of treatment, with a range of roughly 6 to 40 months. On average, each sample yielded some 250,000 productive templates and tens of thousands of productive rearrangements. Longitudinal samples were obtainable from about 30% of the roughly 86 participants in the trial. Cryopreserved peripheral blood mononuclear cells were collected at three points: before therapy, at response, and at either sustained remission or disease progression.

In the case of this clone: No cognate antigen has been identified for it. No base qualities exist here, and no much larger clone lies one base off it.

On a MiSeq, deep resolution sequencing aimed for a depth between 1 in 1 million and 1 in 200,000 T cells, with each clonotype covered about 9.9x on average. The immunoSEQ hsTCRB Kit was used to generate the TCR beta libraries. On the study's bioinformatics: Data were analyzed with ImmunoSEQ Data Assistant and ImmunoSEQ Analyzer, with V, D and J genes assigned per IMGT definitions. Clonality, with values ranging from 0 to 1, was calculated as one minus the normalized Shannon entropy of productive rearrangement frequencies. Public clonotype analysis was restricted to overrepresented clonotypes comprising at least 0.05% of each patient's repertoire. Thirteen repertoires from age-matched healthy donors, obtained from immuneACCESS, served as clonality controls. TCRdb's version of the immuneACCESS table is confined to in-frame rearrangements and falls short of the full clone set. An unresolved V gene accounts for under half of the shortfall where checked; the remainder is of unknown origin. V and J calls plus clone size are reproduced from that table; the DNA served to infer D and trimming. The sample includes fewer than 100,000 clones, with about 86% observed a single time. The ten largest clonotypes hold under 6% of the sample.

Overall results and qualifications from the work: Sampling times were not matched between patients in sustained remission and patients whose disease was progressing, and lymph node repertoires were not examined. Clonality increased at ibrutinib response, stayed stable in sustained remission, and fell back toward baseline at progression. Baseline clonality was found to be higher than that of age-matched healthy donors and was strongly correlated with circulating CD8+ T-cell counts. Public clonotypes were found to be uncommon and were observed to contract or remain stable during treatment; the increase in clonality was shown to reflect expansion of private clonotypes at ibrutinib response.

For TCR beta library preparation, roughly 2 micrograms of genomic DNA were extracted from the cryopreserved PBMCs. High-throughput TCR beta sequencing was performed on longitudinal blood samples from CLL patients receiving ibrutinib monotherapy. Patients were enrolled in a phase 2 open-label single-center ibrutinib monotherapy trial. The CDR3 runs 13 residues from the cysteine to the phenylalanine. Of all the DNA, just the CDR3 is kept, 39 bases in frame from base 1. Sequences MNHEY (CDR1) and SVGAGI (CDR2) are obtained from the germline V gene. V loses 4 bases, J loses 7 bases, and the germline ends lie 14 bases apart.

The chain is made from TRBV6-5 and TRBJ2-7; TRBD2 is perhaps the D gene, given 5 matching bases. The sequence was obtained from a human donor with chronic lymphocytic leukemia. This material consisted of PBMCs, taken before ibrutinib treatment. The CDR3 protein: CASSWSQKREQYF. In nucleotides, the sequence is TGTGCCAGCAGTTGGTCCCAAAAGCGGGAGCAGTACTTC.